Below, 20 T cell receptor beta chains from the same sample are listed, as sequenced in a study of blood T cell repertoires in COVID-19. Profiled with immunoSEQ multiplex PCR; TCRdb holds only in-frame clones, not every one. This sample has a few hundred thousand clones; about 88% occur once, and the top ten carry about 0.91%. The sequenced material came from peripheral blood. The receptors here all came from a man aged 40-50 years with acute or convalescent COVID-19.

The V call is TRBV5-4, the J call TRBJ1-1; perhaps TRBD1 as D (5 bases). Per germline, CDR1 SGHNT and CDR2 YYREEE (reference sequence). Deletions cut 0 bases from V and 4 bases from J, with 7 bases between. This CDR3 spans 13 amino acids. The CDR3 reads CASSLGGGTEAFF. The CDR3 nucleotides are TGTGCCAGCAGCTTGGGCGGGGGCACTGAAGCTTTCTTT. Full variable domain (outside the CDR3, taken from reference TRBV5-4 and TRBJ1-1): ETGVTQSPTHLIKTRGQQVTLRCSSQSGHNTVSWYQQALGQGPQFIFQYYREEENGRGNFPPRFSGLQFPNYSSELNVNALELDDSALYLCASSLGGGTEAFFGQGTRLTVV.

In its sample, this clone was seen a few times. CDR3 region: CASSYPAGSVYEQYF. In DNA, the CDR3 is TGTGCCAGCAGTTACCCGGCAGGAAGTGTGTACGAGCAGTACTTC. V is TRBV6-6 and J is TRBJ2-7; D is unresolved. This CDR3 has 15 amino acids. The V end was cut by 2 bases, the J end by 4 bases, with 15 bases between. Germline V gene data show CDR1 as MNHNY and CDR2 as SVGAGI (reference sequence).

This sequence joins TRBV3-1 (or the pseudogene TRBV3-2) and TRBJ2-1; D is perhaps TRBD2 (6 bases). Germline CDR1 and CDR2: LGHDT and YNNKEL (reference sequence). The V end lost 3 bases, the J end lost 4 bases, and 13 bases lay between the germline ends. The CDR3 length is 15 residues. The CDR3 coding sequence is TGTGCCAGCAGCCAGGCGCGTCTAGCGTACAATGAGCAGTTCTTC. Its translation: CASSQARLAYNEQFF.

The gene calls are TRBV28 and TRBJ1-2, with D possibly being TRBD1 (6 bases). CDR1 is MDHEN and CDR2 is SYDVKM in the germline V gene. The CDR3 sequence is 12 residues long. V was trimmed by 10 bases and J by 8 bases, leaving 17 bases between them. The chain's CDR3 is CAISGTTKGYTF. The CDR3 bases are TGTGCCATCTCCGGGACAACGAAGGGCTACACCTTC.

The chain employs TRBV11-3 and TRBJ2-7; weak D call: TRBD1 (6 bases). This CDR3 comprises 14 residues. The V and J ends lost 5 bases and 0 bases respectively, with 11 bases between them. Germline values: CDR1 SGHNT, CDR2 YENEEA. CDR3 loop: CASSHQGNSYEQYF. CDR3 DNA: TGTGCCAGCAGCCACCAGGGGAACTCCTACGAGCAGTACTTC.

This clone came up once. The CDR3: CASSRGGLVLMYNEQFF. The CDR3 DNA is TGCGCCAGCAGCCGGGGGGGATTGGTACTTATGTACAATGAGCAGTTCTTC. The V and J genes are TRBV4-1 and TRBJ2-1; TRBD2 matches at 7 bases. After removal of 4 bases from V and 4 bases from J, the junction contained 13 bases not matched to a gene. The CDR3 spans 17 residues. Germline loops: CDR1 MGHRA, CDR2 YSYEKL.

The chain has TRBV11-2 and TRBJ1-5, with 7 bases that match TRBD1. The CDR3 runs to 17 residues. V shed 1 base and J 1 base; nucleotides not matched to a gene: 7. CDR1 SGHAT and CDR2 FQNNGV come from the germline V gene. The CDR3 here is CASSLGTGAMSNQPQHF. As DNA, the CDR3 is TGTGCCAGCAGCTTAGGAACAGGGGCGATGAGCAATCAGCCCCAGCATTTT.

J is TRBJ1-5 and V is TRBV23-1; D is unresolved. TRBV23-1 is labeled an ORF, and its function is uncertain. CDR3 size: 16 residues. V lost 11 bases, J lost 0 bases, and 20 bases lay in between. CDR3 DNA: TGCGCCCGCACCCCGGGGAGGCCGGTTAGCAATCAGCCCCAGCATTTT. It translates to CARTPGRPVSNQPQHF.

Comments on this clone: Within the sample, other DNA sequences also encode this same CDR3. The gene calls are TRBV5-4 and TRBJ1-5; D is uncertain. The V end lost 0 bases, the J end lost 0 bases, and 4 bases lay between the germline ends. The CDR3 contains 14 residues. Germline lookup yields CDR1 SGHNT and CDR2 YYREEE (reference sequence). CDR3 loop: CASSLAGSNQPQHF. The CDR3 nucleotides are TGTGCCAGCAGCTTGGCCGGTAGCAATCAGCCCCAGCATTTT.

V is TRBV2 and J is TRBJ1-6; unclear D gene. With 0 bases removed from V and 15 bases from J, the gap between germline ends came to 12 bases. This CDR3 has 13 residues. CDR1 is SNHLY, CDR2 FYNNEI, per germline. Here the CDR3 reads CASSEARELDLHF. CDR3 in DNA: TGTGCCAGCAGTGAAGCTCGGGAACTTGACCTCCACTTT.

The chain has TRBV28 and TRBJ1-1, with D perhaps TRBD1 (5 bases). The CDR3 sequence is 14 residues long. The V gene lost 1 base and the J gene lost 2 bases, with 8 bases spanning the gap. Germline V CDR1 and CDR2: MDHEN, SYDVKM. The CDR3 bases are TGTGCCAGCAGTTTATTAGGGGCCAACACTGAAGCTTTCTTT. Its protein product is CASSLLGANTEAFF.

The CDR3 DNA is TGCAGCGTTGCTTCCGGGGCTGAAGCTTTCTTT. This sequence encodes CSVASGAEAFF. The rearrangement joins TRBV29-1 to TRBJ1-1; D ambiguous. V was trimmed by 4 bases and J by 6 bases, leaving 9 bases between them. CDR1 is SQVTM, CDR2 ANQGSEA, per germline. The CDR3 extends over 11 amino acids.

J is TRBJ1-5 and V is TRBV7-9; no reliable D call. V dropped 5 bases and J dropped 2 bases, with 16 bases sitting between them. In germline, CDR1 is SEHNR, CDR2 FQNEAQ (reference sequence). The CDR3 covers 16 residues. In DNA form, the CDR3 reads TGTGCCAGCAGCCTCGGGATGGGAGAGGGCAATCAGCCCCAGCATTTT. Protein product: CASSLGMGEGNQPQHF.

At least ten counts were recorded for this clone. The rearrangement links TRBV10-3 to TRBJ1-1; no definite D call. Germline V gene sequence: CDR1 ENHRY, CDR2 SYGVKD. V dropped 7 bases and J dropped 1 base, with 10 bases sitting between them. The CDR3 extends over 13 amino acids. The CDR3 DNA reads TGTGCCATCAATTCACAGACGAACACTGAAGCTTTCTTT. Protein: CAINSQTNTEAFF.

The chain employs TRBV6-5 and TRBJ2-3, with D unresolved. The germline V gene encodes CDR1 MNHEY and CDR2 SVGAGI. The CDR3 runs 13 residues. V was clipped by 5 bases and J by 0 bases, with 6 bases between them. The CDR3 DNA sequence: TGTGCCAGCAGTCAACAGAGCACAGATACGCAGTATTTT. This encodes CASSQQSTDTQYF.

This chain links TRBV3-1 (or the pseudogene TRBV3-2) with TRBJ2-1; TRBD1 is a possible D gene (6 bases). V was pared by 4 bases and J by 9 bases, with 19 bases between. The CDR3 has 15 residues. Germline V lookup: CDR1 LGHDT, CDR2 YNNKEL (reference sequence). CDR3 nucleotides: TGTGCCAGCAGCCCCGGTAGTGGGGGCCCAAGTGAGCAGTTCTTC. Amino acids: CASSPGSGGPSEQFF.

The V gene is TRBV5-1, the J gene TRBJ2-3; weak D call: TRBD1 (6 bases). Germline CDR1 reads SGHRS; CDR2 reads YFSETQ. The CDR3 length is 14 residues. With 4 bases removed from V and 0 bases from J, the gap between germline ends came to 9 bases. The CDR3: CASSRQESTDTQYF. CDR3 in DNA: TGCGCCAGCAGCCGACAGGAAAGCACAGATACGCAGTATTTT.

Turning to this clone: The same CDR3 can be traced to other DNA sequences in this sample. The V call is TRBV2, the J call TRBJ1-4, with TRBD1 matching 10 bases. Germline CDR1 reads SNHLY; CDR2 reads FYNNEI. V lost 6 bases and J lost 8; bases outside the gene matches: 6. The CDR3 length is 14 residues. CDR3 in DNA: TGTGCCAGCAGCGAGGGACAGGGGTACGAAAAACTGTTTTTT. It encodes CASSEGQGYEKLFF.

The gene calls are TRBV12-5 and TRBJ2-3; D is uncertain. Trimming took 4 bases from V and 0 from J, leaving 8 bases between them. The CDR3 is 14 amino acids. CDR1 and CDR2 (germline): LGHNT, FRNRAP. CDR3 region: CASGSRSSTDTQYF. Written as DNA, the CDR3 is TGTGCTAGTGGTTCGAGGAGTAGCACAGATACGCAGTATTTT.

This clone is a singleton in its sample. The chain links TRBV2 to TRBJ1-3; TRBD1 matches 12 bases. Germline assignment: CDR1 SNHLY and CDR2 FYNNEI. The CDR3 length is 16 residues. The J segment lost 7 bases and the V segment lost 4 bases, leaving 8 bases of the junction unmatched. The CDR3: CASSGDRGRVGNTIYF. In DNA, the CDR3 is TGTGCCAGCAGTGGGGACAGGGGGCGTGTGGGTAACACCATATATTTT.